This T cell receptor beta chain was retrieved from a study of vaccination effects on CD4 cells after COVID-19. Study findings and constraints: Late in the post-vaccination period, infection-induced and vaccine-induced clones underwent marked clonal contraction.

In regard to this clone: Its target is unknown.

CD4+ T cells specific for antigen were expanded with viral peptide pools by the ViraFEST assay before sequencing. Culturing for around eleven days preceded CD4+ T cell isolation. It was between March and December 2020 that the person had a SARS-CoV-2 infection confirmed by PCR. On both days 3 and 7, half of the culture medium was replaced with IL-2 medium. There are 13 residues in the CDR3. Germline V CDR1 and CDR2: WSHSY, SAAADI. V was clipped by 2 bases and J by 5 bases, with 9 bases between them. This table comes from immunoSEQ multiplex PCR, and its TCRdb copy is limited to in-frame clones, with some not included. The sample shows around 46,000 clones, around 72% of them seen only once.

The sequence came from a human donor who had a prior SARS-CoV-2 infection. V usage is TRBV10-2 and J usage is TRBJ1-1, with D hard to call. Sequenced material: CD4+ T cells from PBMCs cultured with a peptide pool, taken before COVID-19 vaccination. The CDR3 coding sequence is TGCGCCAGCAGTGAGGGGGATGGGACTGAAGCTTTCTTT. It yields the protein CASSEGDGTEAFF.